The rows below give T cell receptor beta chains drawn from one sample of a study of blood T cell repertoires in COVID-19. Sequenced by immunoSEQ multiplex PCR; TCRdb stores in-frame clones only, minus some. The table has about 280,000 clones, around 85% seen once. Sequencing was performed on PBMCs or T cells enriched from blood (not recorded which). All receptors come from a woman aged 40 to 55 who had recovered from COVID-19. The CDR3 runs from the conserved cysteine through the conserved F or W. The D gene is left open where the match is weak.

D gene: -; J gene: TRBJ1-4; V gene: TRBV20-1; CDR3 protein: CSASSGTRTNEKLFF; CDR3 DNA: TGCAGTGCTAGTTCAGGGACTCGGACTAATGAAAAACTGTTTTTT
D gene: -; J gene: TRBJ2-1; V gene: TRBV25-1; CDR3 protein: CASSPGWDNEQFF; CDR3 DNA: TGTGCCAGCAGTCCGGGATGGGACAATGAGCAGTTCTTC
D gene: -; J gene: TRBJ2-5; V gene: TRBV7-2; CDR3 protein: CASSPRSAGSWQETQYF; CDR3 DNA: TGTGCCAGCAGCCCCCGATCGGCGGGGTCATGGCAAGAGACCCAGTACTTC
D gene: -; J gene: TRBJ1-2; V gene: TRBV15; CDR3 protein: CATSRDLQARYGYTF; CDR3 DNA: TGTGCCACCAGCAGAGATTTGCAGGCCCGCTATGGCTACACCTTC
D gene: -; J gene: TRBJ2-7; V gene: TRBV7-3; CDR3 protein: CASSPGGDLYYEQYF; CDR3 DNA: TGTGCCAGCAGCCCCGGCGGGGACCTTTACTACGAGCAGTACTTC
D gene: TRBD1; J gene: TRBJ2-7; V gene: TRBV6-1; CDR3 protein: CASSESGHRGQEQYF; CDR3 DNA: TGTGCCAGCAGTGAATCCGGCCACAGGGGGCAAGAGCAGTACTTC
D gene: -; J gene: TRBJ2-7; V gene: TRBV2; CDR3 protein: CASSSGTEVYEQYF; CDR3 DNA: TGTGCCAGCAGTTCCGGGACTGAAGTCTACGAGCAGTACTTC
D gene: TRBD1; J gene: TRBJ2-3; V gene: TRBV4-1; CDR3 protein: CASSQRQGISTDTQYF; CDR3 DNA: TGCGCCAGCAGTCAGAGACAGGGGATAAGCACAGATACGCAGTATTTT
D gene: TRBD2; J gene: TRBJ2-7; V gene: TRBV5-1; CDR3 protein: CASSLRGDTGGYEQYF; CDR3 DNA: TGCGCCAGCAGCTTGAGGGGAGACACGGGGGGCTACGAGCAGTACTTC
D gene: TRBD2; J gene: TRBJ2-7; V gene: TRBV6-4; CDR3 protein: CASREGLARFSYEQYF; CDR3 DNA: TGTGCCAGCAGGGAGGGACTAGCGCGATTCTCCTACGAGCAGTACTTC
D gene: TRBD1; J gene: TRBJ2-2; V gene: TRBV7-3; CDR3 protein: CASSLRLTGGKGTGELFF; CDR3 DNA: TGTGCCAGCAGCTTACGCCTCACAGGGGGCAAGGGCACCGGGGAGCTGTTTTTT